This entry concerns a single T cell receptor (beta chain). The data are from a study of cytomegalovirus exposure and HLA in healthy donors. Amplification used 60 Vbeta primers and 13 Jbeta primers. Clones were read by immunoSEQ multiplex PCR, and TCRdb kept only the in-frame ones, dropping some. The sample shows about 190,000 clones, roughly three quarters of them seen only once. The V gene's germline CDR1 is LNHDA and CDR2 SQIVND (reference sequence). The CDR3 has 14 residues. Trimming removed 3 bases at V and 1 base at J, with 9 bases between. The sequencing sample was made of PBMCs. The sequence derives from a woman aged 18-29 years in good health and CMV-seronegative. The rearrangement uses TRBV19 and TRBJ1-1; no clear D gene. The CDR3 sequence is CASSMGGTNTEAFF. The CDR3 bases are TGTGCCAGTAGTATGGGAGGCACGAACACTGAAGCTTTCTTT.